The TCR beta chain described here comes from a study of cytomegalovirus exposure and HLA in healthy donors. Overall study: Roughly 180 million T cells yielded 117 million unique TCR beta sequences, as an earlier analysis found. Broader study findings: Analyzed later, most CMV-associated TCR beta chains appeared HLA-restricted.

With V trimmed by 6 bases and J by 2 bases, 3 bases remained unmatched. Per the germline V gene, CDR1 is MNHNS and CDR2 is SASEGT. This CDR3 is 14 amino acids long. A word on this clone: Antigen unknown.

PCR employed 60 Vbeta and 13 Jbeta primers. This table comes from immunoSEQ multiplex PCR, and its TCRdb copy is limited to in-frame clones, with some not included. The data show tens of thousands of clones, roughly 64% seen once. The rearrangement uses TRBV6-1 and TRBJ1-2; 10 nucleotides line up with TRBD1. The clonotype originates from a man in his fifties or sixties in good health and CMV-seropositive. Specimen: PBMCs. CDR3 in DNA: TGTGCCAGCAGCGGACAGGGGGTCAACTATGGCTACACCTTC. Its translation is CASSGQGVNYGYTF.